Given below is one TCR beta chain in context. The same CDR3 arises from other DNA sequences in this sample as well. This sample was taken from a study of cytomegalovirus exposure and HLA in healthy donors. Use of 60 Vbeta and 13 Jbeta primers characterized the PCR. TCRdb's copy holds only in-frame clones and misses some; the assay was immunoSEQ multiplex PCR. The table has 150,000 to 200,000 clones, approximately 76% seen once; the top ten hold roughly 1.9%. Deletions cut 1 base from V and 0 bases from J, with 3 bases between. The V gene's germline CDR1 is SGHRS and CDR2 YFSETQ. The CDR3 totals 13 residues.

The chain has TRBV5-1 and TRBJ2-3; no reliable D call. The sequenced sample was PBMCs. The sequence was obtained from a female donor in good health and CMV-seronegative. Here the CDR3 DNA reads TGCGCCAGCAGCTTGACTAGCACAGATACGCAGTATTTT. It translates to CASSLTSTDTQYF.